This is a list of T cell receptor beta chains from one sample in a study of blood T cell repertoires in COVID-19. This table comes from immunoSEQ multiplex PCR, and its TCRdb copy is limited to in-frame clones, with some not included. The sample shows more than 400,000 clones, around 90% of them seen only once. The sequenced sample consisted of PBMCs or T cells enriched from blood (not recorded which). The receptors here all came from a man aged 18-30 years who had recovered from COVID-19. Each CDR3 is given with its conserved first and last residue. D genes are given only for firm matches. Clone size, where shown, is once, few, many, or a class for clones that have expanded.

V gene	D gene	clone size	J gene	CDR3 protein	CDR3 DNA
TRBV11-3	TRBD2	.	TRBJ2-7	CASSSSGSGRGEQYF	TGTGCCAGCAGCTCATCCGGCAGCGGGAGAGGTGAGCAGTACTTC
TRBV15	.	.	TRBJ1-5	CATSRGGRLDQPQHF	TGTGCCACCAGCAGGGGGGGTCGGCTAGATCAGCCCCAGCATTTT
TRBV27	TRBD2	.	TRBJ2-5	CASSLSGAGAETQYF	TGTGCCAGCAGTTTATCGGGAGCGGGGGCGGAGACCCAGTACTTC
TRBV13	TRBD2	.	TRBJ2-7	CASSLERGGSYEQYF	TGTGCCAGCAGCCTGGAGCGGGGAGGCTCCTACGAGCAGTACTTC
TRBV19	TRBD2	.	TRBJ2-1	CASSIGRLAGAHEQFF	TGTGCCAGTAGTATAGGGAGACTAGCGGGAGCCCATGAGCAGTTCTTC
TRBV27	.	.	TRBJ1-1	CASSLSAYGSYNTEAFF	TGTGCCAGCAGTTTATCGGCTTACGGGAGCTATAACACTGAAGCTTTCTTT
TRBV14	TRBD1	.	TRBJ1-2	CASSPLMGGQGFGYTF	TGTGCCAGCAGCCCACTTATGGGGGGACAGGGGTTTGGCTACACCTTC
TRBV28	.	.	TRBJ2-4	CAGWIAAHNF	TGTGCCGGTTGGATAGCGGCACATAACTTC
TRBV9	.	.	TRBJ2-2	CASSVDQSRGGELFF	TGTGCCAGCAGCGTAGATCAGTCACGAGGCGGGGAGCTGTTTTTT
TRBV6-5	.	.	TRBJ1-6	CASSYNENSPLHF	TGTGCCAGCAGTTATAACGAGAATTCACCCCTCCACTTT
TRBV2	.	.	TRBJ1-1	CASSLQGNTEAFF	TGTGCCAGCAGCCTACAGGGAAACACTGAAGCTTTCTTT
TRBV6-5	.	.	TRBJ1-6	CATTVGYNSPLHF	TGTGCCACTACAGTGGGTTATAATTCACCCCTCCACTTT
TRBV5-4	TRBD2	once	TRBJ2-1	CASSFHPLAGVGGNEQFF	TGTGCCAGCAGCTTTCATCCCCTAGCGGGAGTAGGAGGAAATGAGCAGTTCTTC
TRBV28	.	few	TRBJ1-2	CASRIQGNYGYTF	TGTGCCAGCAGGATCCAGGGAAACTATGGCTACACCTTC
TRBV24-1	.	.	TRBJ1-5	CATSDSIRDNQPQHF	TGTGCCACCAGTGATTCGATCCGGGACAATCAGCCCCAGCATTTT
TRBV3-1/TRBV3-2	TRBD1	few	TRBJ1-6	CASSQFDRDNSPLHF	TGTGCCAGCAGCCAGTTCGACAGGGATAATTCACCCCTCCACTTT
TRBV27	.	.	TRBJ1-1	CASSYGGMVAEAFF	TGTGCCAGCAGTTATGGGGGGATGGTCGCTGAAGCTTTCTTT
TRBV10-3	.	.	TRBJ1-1	CAISEQGQSDTEAFF	TGTGCCATCAGTGAGCAAGGACAAAGTGACACTGAAGCTTTCTTT
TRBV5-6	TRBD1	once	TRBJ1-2	CASTLRGPGYGYTF	TGTGCCAGCACCCTGAGGGGGCCGGGCTATGGCTACACCTTC
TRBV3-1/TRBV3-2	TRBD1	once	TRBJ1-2	CASSPRTGNGYTF	TGTGCCAGCAGCCCGCGGACAGGGAATGGCTACACCTTC
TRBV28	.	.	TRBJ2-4	CASGRGLAKNIQYF	TGTGCCAGCGGCCGGGGTCTAGCCAAAAACATTCAGTACTTC
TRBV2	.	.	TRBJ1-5	CASRISQPQHF	TGTGCCAGCAGGATCAGTCAGCCCCAGCATTTT
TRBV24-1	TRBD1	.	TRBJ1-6	CATSDSNRGNNSPLHF	TGTGCCACCAGTGATTCAAACAGGGGGAATAATTCACCCCTCCACTTT
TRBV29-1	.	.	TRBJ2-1	CSVDLDSDNEQFF	TGCAGCGTTGACCTGGACTCGGACAATGAGCAGTTCTTC
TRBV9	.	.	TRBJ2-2	CASSAYGPGKNTGELFF	TGTGCCAGCAGCGCCTACGGACCAGGGAAGAACACCGGGGAGCTGTTTTTT
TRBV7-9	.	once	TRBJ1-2	CASSPGRETDGYTF	TGTGCCAGCAGCCCTGGGCGGGAGACGGATGGCTACACCTTC
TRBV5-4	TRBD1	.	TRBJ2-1	CASSDRGAAYNEQFF	TGTGCCAGCTCGGACAGGGGGGCGGCCTACAATGAGCAGTTCTTC
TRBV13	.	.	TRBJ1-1	CASSLGLDIYNTEAFF	TGTGCCAGCAGCTTGGGGTTGGACATCTATAACACTGAAGCTTTCTTT
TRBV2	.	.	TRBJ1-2	CASRPALVPGYGYTF	TGTGCCAGCAGACCAGCGTTGGTTCCCGGCTATGGCTACACCTTC
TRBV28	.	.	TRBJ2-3	CASRSLSDTQYF	TGTGCCAGCAGGTCCTTATCAGATACGCAGTATTTT
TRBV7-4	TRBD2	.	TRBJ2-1	CASSLGCGREAHNEQFF	TGTGCCAGCAGCTTAGGCTGTGGGCGGGAGGCCCACAATGAGCAGTTCTTC
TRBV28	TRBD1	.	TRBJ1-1	CASSLLPGQETEAFF	TGTGCCAGCAGTTTATTGCCGGGACAGGAAACTGAAGCTTTCTTT
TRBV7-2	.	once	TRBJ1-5	CASSLGGGSGSAQPQHF	TGTGCCAGCAGCTTAGGAGGGGGTAGTGGATCGGCTCAGCCCCAGCATTTT
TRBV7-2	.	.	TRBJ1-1	CASSLGQALEAFF	TGTGCCAGCAGCTTAGGGCAGGCCCTTGAAGCTTTCTTT
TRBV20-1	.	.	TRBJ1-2	CSASRSENYGYTF	TGCAGTGCTAGTCGGTCGGAGAACTATGGCTACACCTTC
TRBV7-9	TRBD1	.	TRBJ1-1	CASSVRPTGTGNTEAFF	TGTGCCAGCAGCGTGCGACCCACCGGGACAGGGAACACTGAAGCTTTCTTT
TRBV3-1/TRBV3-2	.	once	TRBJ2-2	CASRRSGELFF	TGTGCCAGCAGAAGGAGCGGGGAGCTGTTTTTT
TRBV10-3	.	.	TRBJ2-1	CAISDRGDEQFF	TGTGCCATCAGTGACAGGGGCGATGAGCAGTTCTTC
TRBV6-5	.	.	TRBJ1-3	CASSPLGGTGNTIYF	TGTGCCAGCAGCCCCTTGGGGGGTACTGGAAACACCATATATTTT
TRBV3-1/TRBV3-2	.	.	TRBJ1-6	CASSPELYSPLHF	TGTGCCAGCAGCCCGGAGCTCTATTCACCCCTCCACTTT
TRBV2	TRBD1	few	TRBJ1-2	CASRTGGGGYGYTF	TGTGCCAGCAGAACAGGGGGAGGAGGCTATGGCTACACCTTC